A single sample is the source of the 10 T cell receptor beta chains below, sequenced in a study of long-term antiretroviral therapy in people with HIV (dated by TCRdb to between 2021 and 2023). The immunoSEQ hsTCRB v3.0 assay was used at survey level resolution for TRB variable region sequencing. The table comes from immuneACCESS by way of TCRdb, which keeps in-frame sequences with V and J called. Part of the clones is missing from these tables; in studies checked, under half for an unresolved V gene and the rest for unknown reasons. Present in this sample are more than 20,000 clones, roughly 76% of which were seen just once. The ten largest make up 9% to 15% of the sample. The source was unsorted PBMCs, collected around 1.8 years before starting antiretroviral therapy. These receptors were collected from a middle-aged woman with HIV.

The rearrangement joins TRBV5-4 to TRBJ2-7; D is tentatively TRBD1 or TRBD2 (6 bases each). This CDR3 contains 15 residues. Trimming cost V 4 bases and J 4 bases, with 18 bases left between them. Germline V lookup: CDR1 SGHNT, CDR2 YYREEE (reference sequence). The CDR3 region is CASSPKGGIPYEQYF. CDR3 nucleotides: TGTGCCAGCAGCCCAAAAGGGGGGATTCCGTACGAGCAGTACTTC.

This chain uses TRBV30 with TRBJ2-3; 9 nucleotides match TRBD1. The trim removed 2 bases at V and 0 bases at J, leaving 6 bases unmatched. Germline CDR1 GTSNPN, CDR2 SVGIG (reference sequence). The CDR3 covers 16 residues. The CDR3 protein is CAWSLGQGTSTDTQYF. Written as DNA, the CDR3 is TGTGCCTGGAGTCTGGGACAGGGAACTAGCACAGATACGCAGTATTTT.

In its sample, this clone was seen once. This chain links TRBV14 with TRBJ2-3; the D is unclear. The V gene lost 0 bases and the J gene lost 8 bases, with 9 bases spanning the gap. The CDR3 consists of 13 residues. In germline, CDR1 is SGHDN, CDR2 FVKESK. The CDR3 loop reads CASSQDRKGTQYF. CDR3 coding DNA: TGTGCCAGCAGCCAAGATAGAAAGGGTACGCAGTATTTT. The complete variable domain, with remaining parts taken from reference TRBV14 and TRBJ2-3, reads EAGVTQFPSHSVIEKGQTVTLRCDPISGHDNLYWYRRVMGKEIKFLLHFVKESKQDESGMPNNRFLAERTGGTYSTLKVQPAELEDSGVYFCASSQDRKGTQYFGPGTRLTVL.

This clone appeared once. The rearrangement uses TRBV5-4 and TRBJ1-1, with D possibly matching TRBD1 (5 bases). The V gene's germline CDR1 is SGHNT and CDR2 YYREEE (reference sequence). The CDR3 consists of 15 residues. V lost 0 bases and J lost 5, with 14 bases in between. CDR3 residues: CASSLVGRRRTEAFF. For the CDR3, the DNA is TGTGCCAGCAGCTTGGTGGGGCGAAGGAGAACTGAAGCTTTCTTT.

This chain connects TRBV9 to TRBJ2-6; tentatively, D is TRBD2 (7 bases). Trimming left V 3 bases short and J 2 bases short, with 15 bases between. This CDR3 has 17 amino acids. Germline CDR1 is SGDLS and CDR2 is YYNGEE. The CDR3 protein is CASSADRGGAGANVLTF. CDR3 bases: TGTGCCAGCAGCGCAGACCGAGGGGGGGCTGGGGCCAACGTCCTGACTTTC.

This chain links TRBV7-9 with TRBJ1-2; no reliable D call. CDR1 and CDR2 (germline): SEHNR, FQNEAQ (reference sequence). The CDR3 contains 15 residues. The V end lost 5 bases, the J end lost 4 bases, and 17 bases lay between the germline ends. CDR3 in amino acids: CASSPKPGESYGYTF. The CDR3 coding sequence is TGTGCCAGCAGCCCTAAGCCCGGGGAGTCCTATGGCTACACCTTC.

V is TRBV25-1 and J is TRBJ2-3; D may be TRBD1 (6 bases). The CDR3 runs to 16 residues. CDR1 MGHDK and CDR2 SYGVNS come from the germline V gene. Trimming removed 3 bases from V and 3 bases from J, with 16 bases in between. The CDR3 nucleotides read TGTGCCAGCAGTGATGGACAGTCGGGCCGGACAGATACGCAGTATTTT. Translated: CASSDGQSGRTDTQYF.

The chain couples TRBV7-2 to TRBJ2-1, with 10 bases aligning to TRBD2. This CDR3 region has 14 residues. Trimming removed 4 bases from V and 8 bases from J; junction bases left unmatched: 5. Germline V gene lookup returns CDR1 SGHTA and CDR2 FQGNSA. CDR3 sequence: CASSYLAGVDEQFF. The CDR3 DNA sequence: TGTGCCAGCAGCTACCTAGCGGGGGTCGATGAGCAGTTCTTC.

This clone was seen a few times. The chain recombines TRBV30 with TRBJ1-2; 7 positions match TRBD1. Germline loops: CDR1 GTSNPN, CDR2 SVGIG (reference sequence). V dropped 3 bases and J dropped 4; count of bases not matched to a gene: 14. This CDR3 comprises 16 residues. This chain's CDR3 is CAWSPWGQFVLYGYTF. Here the CDR3 DNA reads TGTGCCTGGAGCCCCTGGGGACAGTTTGTGCTCTATGGCTACACCTTC. Supplemented by reference TRBV30 and TRBJ1-2, the full variable domain reads SQTIHQWPATLVQPVGSPLSLECTVEGTSNPNLYWYRQAAGRGLQLLFYSVGIGQISSEVPQNLSASRPQDRQFILSSKKLLLSDSGFYLCAWSPWGQFVLYGYTFGSGTRLTVV.

The chain employs TRBV6-4 and TRBJ1-5; D not certain. CDR1 and CDR2 (germline): MRHNA, SNTAGT. With 0 bases removed from V and 0 bases from J, the gap between germline ends came to 24 bases. This CDR3 region has 21 residues. The CDR3 nucleotides read TGTGCCAGCAGTGACTCCACAGTGCCTGGACCTACACTGTGTAGCAATCAGCCCCAGCATTTT. Encoded protein: CASSDSTVPGPTLCSNQPQHF.